These 5 T cell receptor beta chains came from one sample sequenced in a study of T-cell reconstitution after alpha-beta-depleted transplantation in children. TCRbeta library construction was performed incorporating unique molecular identifiers. TCRdb re-called the PCR reads through MiXCR, storing one row per CDR3 protein. The sample has over 100,000 distinct CDR3 sequences, under 9% seen once. The sample in question was PBMCs, obtained before TCRalphabeta/CD19-depleted stem cell transplant. These receptors were taken from a boy between 2 and 15 years old with acute lymphoblastic leukemia, due to receive a stem cell transplant.

The chain has TRBV19 and TRBJ1-5, with unresolved D. V gave up 1 base and J gave up 2 bases, with 6 bases separating them. The germline CDR1 and CDR2 sequences are LNHDA and SQIVND (reference sequence). The CDR3 contains 14 residues. The CDR3 sequence: CASSIGTGNQPQHF. In DNA form, the CDR3 reads TGTGCCAGTAGTATAGGGACCGGCAATCAGCCCCAGCATTTT.

Turning to this clonotype: This clone may be a read error of a much larger clone one base away. The CDR3 protein is CASSFDPTVSRELFF. For the CDR3, the DNA is TGTGCCAGCAGTTTTGACCCCACGGTCTCCAGGGAGCTGTTTTTT. The chain combines TRBV12-3 or TRBV12-4 with TRBJ2-2; D uncertain. This CDR3 has 15 amino acids. Trimming cost V 3 bases and J 9 bases, with 17 bases left between them.

This clonotype was observed at least ten times. This sequence joins TRBV6-2 or TRBV6-3 and TRBJ2-3; D may correspond to TRBD1 or TRBD2 (6 bases each). V was cut by 7 bases and J by 2 bases, with 19 bases left in between. CDR1 MNHEY and CDR2 SVGEGT come from the germline V gene. The CDR3 runs 16 residues. CDR3 amino acids: CASMPLRGPLTDTQYF. The CDR3 DNA reads as TGTGCCAGCATGCCCCTCCGGGGGCCCCTCACAGATACGCAGTATTTT.

The sample holds many counts of this clonotype. The chain is built from TRBV28 and TRBJ2-7; the D gene is possibly TRBD2 (6 bases). V lost 1 base, J lost 5 bases, and 18 bases lay in between. This CDR3 is built from 16 residues. Germline lookup yields CDR1 MDHEN and CDR2 SYDVKM. In DNA form, the CDR3 reads TGTGCCAGCAGTTTATCGGGTCTTGGGGGGATAAACGAGCAGTACTTC. Amino acid sequence: CASSLSGLGGINEQYF.

This clonotype was seen repeatedly, ten times or more. This CDR3 is CASSLGGRTDTQYF. The CDR3 DNA reads TGTGCCAGCAGCTTAGGAGGCCGCACAGATACGCAGTATTTT. The chain has TRBV7-9 and TRBJ2-3; D is unclear. Deletions cut 1 base from V and 1 base from J, with 6 bases between. CDR1 and CDR2 (germline): SEHNR, FQNEAQ (reference sequence). CDR3 size: 14 residues.